The 16 T cell receptor beta chains presented below share a single source sample, sequenced in a study of blood T cell repertoires in COVID-19. Some clones are missing from TCRdb's copy, which holds only in-frame ones; the method was immunoSEQ multiplex PCR. The sample lists 150,000 to 200,000 clones, 65% to 90% occurring once. Sequencing was carried out using peripheral blood. Receptors were obtained from a man aged 55 to 70 with acute or convalescent COVID-19.

The chain combines TRBV23-1 with TRBJ2-1; no firm D call. TRBV23-1 carries the ORF label, with uncertain function. V shed 6 bases and J shed 9 bases, with 9 bases lying between them. This CDR3 spans 11 amino acids. This CDR3 is CASRPGGEQFF. DNA of the CDR3: TGCGCCAGCAGGCCTGGCGGTGAGCAGTTCTTC.

The chain joins TRBV6-6 to TRBJ2-7; weak D call: TRBD2 (5 bases). CDR3 length equals 14 residues. Germline values: CDR1 MNHNY, CDR2 SVGAGI (reference sequence). Trimming pared 5 bases from V and 2 bases from J, leaving 13 bases between. The chain's CDR3 is CASSTRGRAYEQYF. CDR3 sequence (DNA): TGTGCCAGCAGTACCCGGGGAAGGGCCTACGAGCAGTACTTC.

The chain carries TRBV24-1 and TRBJ2-1; 10 nucleotides line up with TRBD2. V trimming: 4 bases; J trimming: 2 bases; junction bases outside the gene matches: 7. Germline CDR1 is KGHDR and CDR2 is SFDVKD. The CDR3 length is 17 residues. CDR3 amino acids: CATSESSGRAPYNEQFF. The CDR3 coding sequence is TGTGCCACCAGTGAGTCGAGCGGGAGGGCCCCCTACAATGAGCAGTTCTTC.

The gene calls are TRBV2 and TRBJ2-1; unclear D gene. Germline V gene lookup returns CDR1 SNHLY and CDR2 FYNNEI. CDR3 length: 15 amino acids. Trimming took off 4 bases at V and 1 base at J, with 11 bases between the two ends. CDR3 DNA sequence: TGTGCCAGCAGTGGGGCTCTCCCTTCCTACAATGAGCAGTTCTTC. This translates into CASSGALPSYNEQFF.

The chain has TRBV6-5 and TRBJ1-2; D not resolved. Germline CDR1 MNHEY, CDR2 SVGAGI. V was trimmed by 6 bases and J by 4 bases, leaving 9 bases between them. The CDR3 spans 12 residues. For the CDR3, the DNA is TGTGCCAGCAGAGAGCCAACCTATGGCTACACCTTC. Protein: CASREPTYGYTF.

This clone was observed a single time. The chain uses TRBV2 and TRBJ2-6; D possibly corresponds to TRBD1 (6 bases). The CDR3 runs 15 residues. V lost 7 bases and J 0 bases, leaving 10 bases between the germline ends. Germline values: CDR1 SNHLY, CDR2 FYNNEI. Written as DNA, the CDR3 is TGTGCCAGCACCAGGGGAAGCTCTGGGGCCAACGTCCTGACTTTC. Protein product: CASTRGSSGANVLTF.

This clone was picked up a small number of times. The chain joins TRBV2 to TRBJ2-7, with a possible D match to TRBD1 (6 bases). There are 14 residues in the CDR3. V was trimmed by 9 bases and J by 0 bases, leaving 15 bases between them. Germline CDR1 SNHLY, CDR2 FYNNEI. In DNA form, the CDR3 reads TGTGCCAGTAGGAACAGGGCCCCCTCCTACGAGCAGTACTTC. Translation: CASRNRAPSYEQYF.

A single count supports this clone. V and J are TRBV5-3 and TRBJ2-7; TRBD2 matches 8 bases. TRBV5-3 is an ORF, with its function uncertain. CDR3 length equals 18 residues. The ends lost 3 bases at V and 6 bases at J; junction bases unmatched: 20. CDR3 sequence: CARSCPRSMAGGRSEQYF. The CDR3 DNA sequence: TGTGCCAGAAGCTGCCCTCGTTCCATGGCGGGAGGTCGGAGCGAGCAGTACTTC.

The chain has TRBV28 and TRBJ2-4, with a weak D call TRBD2 (5 bases). Germline V gene sequence: CDR1 MDHEN, CDR2 SYDVKM. The V end lost 10 bases, the J end lost 5 bases, and 18 bases lay between the germline ends. This CDR3 has 14 amino acids. The CDR3 DNA reads TGTGCCACCGGAGGAGGCTGGCAGCAAAACATTCAGTACTTC. Protein: CATGGGWQQNIQYF. The full variable domain, its missing parts supplied by reference TRBV28 and TRBJ2-4, is DVKVTQSSRYLVKRTGEKVFLECVQDMDHENMFWYRQDPGLGLRLIYFSYDVKMKEKGDIPEGYSVSREKKERFSLILESASTNQTSMYLCATGGGWQQNIQYFGAGTRLSVL.

At least ten counts were recorded for this clone. The chain is built from TRBV5-8 and TRBJ2-2; the D gene is possibly TRBD2 (7 bases). V lost 4 bases to trimming and J lost 4 bases, with 17 bases between them. This CDR3 is 16 amino acids long. The germline V gene encodes CDR1 SGHTS and CDR2 YDEGEE. The chain's CDR3 is CASSPRGRAGTGELFF. CDR3 bases: TGTGCCAGCAGCCCGAGGGGGAGGGCCGGCACCGGGGAGCTGTTTTTT. Supplemented by reference TRBV5-8 and TRBJ2-2, the full variable domain reads EAGVTQSPTHLIKTRGQQATLRCSPISGHTSVYWYQQALGLGLQFLLWYDEGEERNRGNFPPRFSGRQFPNYSSELNVNALELEDSALYLCASSPRGRAGTGELFFGEGSRLTVL.

V gene TRBV7-3 combines with J gene TRBJ1-1, with 8 bases identical to TRBD1. The junction had 7 bases not matched to a gene; V was cut back by 5 bases and J by 5 bases. Germline V lookup: CDR1 SGHTA, CDR2 FQGTGA. The CDR3 extends over 14 amino acids. The CDR3 bases are TGTGCCAGCAGCCCCCTGGACAGGGTGACTGAAGCTTTCTTT. Its protein product is CASSPLDRVTEAFF. Full variable domain (outside the CDR3, taken from reference TRBV7-3 and TRBJ1-1): GAGVSQTPSNKVTEKGKYVELRCDPISGHTALYWYRQSLGQGPEFLIYFQGTGAADDSGLPNDRFFAVRPEGSVSTLKIQRTERGDSAVYLCASSPLDRVTEAFFGQGTRLTVV.

This rearrangement joins TRBV19 to TRBJ2-3; 7 nucleotides match TRBD1. This CDR3 spans 14 amino acids. Germline V CDR1 and CDR2: LNHDA, SQIVND (reference sequence). Trimming at V came to 9 bases and at J to 0 bases, leaving 6 bases not matched to a gene. CDR3: CASRYRGSTDTQYF. Here the CDR3 DNA reads TGTGCCAGCCGGTACAGGGGAAGCACAGATACGCAGTATTTT.

The CDR3 is CASSDDRGFGTEAFF. The CDR3 nucleotides are TGTGCCAGCAGTGATGACAGGGGGTTTGGCACTGAAGCTTTCTTT. V gene TRBV6-1 combines with J gene TRBJ1-1; the match to TRBD1 covers 9 bases. Per the germline V gene, CDR1 is MNHNS and CDR2 is SASEGT. Trimming took 3 bases from V and 4 from J; bases not matched to a gene: 6. The CDR3 runs to 15 residues.

This clone has just a few counts. The V and J genes are TRBV4-1 and TRBJ1-5; D is perhaps TRBD1 (5 bases). Between the trimmed V and J ends, which lost 0 bases and 4 bases, there was a span of 7 bases. This CDR3 comprises 14 residues. Germline CDR1 and CDR2: MGHRA and YSYEKL. CDR3 DNA: TGCGCCAGCAGCCAAGATGGGGGGAATCAGCCCCAGCATTTT. Its translation: CASSQDGGNQPQHF.

This chain uses TRBV19 with TRBJ2-6, with D perhaps TRBD1 (6 bases). Germline CDR1 and CDR2: LNHDA and SQIVND (reference sequence). V dropped 10 bases and J dropped 0 bases, with 16 bases sitting between them. The CDR3 totals 16 residues. CDR3 residues: CAIRQESSSGANVLTF. CDR3 coding DNA: TGTGCCATCCGACAGGAGAGTAGCTCTGGGGCCAACGTCCTGACTTTC.

This clone was observed once. This chain joins TRBV10-3 and TRBJ2-7; unclear D gene. Germline lookup yields CDR1 ENHRY and CDR2 SYGVKD. This CDR3 is 16 amino acids long. With 0 bases removed from V and 6 bases from J, the gap between germline ends came to 18 bases. CDR3 sequence: CAISESNFRLSSEQYF. In DNA form, the CDR3 reads TGTGCCATCAGTGAGTCGAACTTTAGACTCTCGTCCGAGCAGTACTTC.